This TCR beta chain was identified in a study of blood T cell repertoires in COVID-19. Across the study: Samples taken during acute and convalescent COVID-19 were collected in the United States, Italy and Spain. From T cells, B-cell-depleted T cells, or PBMCs came the material, which was cDNA or gDNA.

TCRdb's table, derived via immunoSEQ multiplex PCR, lists solely in-frame clones and lacks some. The sample yields 230,000 or so clones, around 75% seen once. Sequencing was carried out using peripheral blood. The sequence was collected from a human donor in a cohort sampled during active COVID-19.

The CDR3 protein is CASSLEGPGGQGYTF. Here the CDR3 DNA reads TGTGCCAGCAGCTTAGAGGGTCCCGGGGGGCAAGGCTACACCTTC. The genes are TRBV7-2 and TRBJ1-2, with a possible D match to TRBD1 (6 bases). CDR1 SGHTA and CDR2 FQGNSA come from the germline V gene. Trimming left V 1 base short and J 8 bases short, with 17 bases between. The CDR3 covers 15 residues.